This record looks at one T cell receptor beta chain sequence and its context. These data originate in a study of blood T cell repertoires in COVID-19. Some clones are missing from TCRdb's copy, which holds only in-frame ones; the method was immunoSEQ multiplex PCR. The table lists 210,000 or so clones, approximately 87% of them singletons, with about 3.1% in the top ten. Trimming shortened V by 0 bases and J by 0 bases, and 9 bases separated the two germline ends. The CDR3 sequence is 15 residues long. CDR1 is GTSNPN, CDR2 SVGIG, per germline (reference sequence). The sequenced material came from PBMCs or T cells enriched from blood (not recorded which). The receptor was derived from a woman in her forties or fifties in a cohort exposed to, infected with or recovered from COVID-19 (not recorded which). V is TRBV30 and J is TRBJ1-5; D perhaps matches TRBD1 (5 bases). CDR3 sequence (DNA): TGTGCCTGGAGTGTAGGAGGGGCTAGCAATCAGCCCCAGCATTTT. Its translation is CAWSVGGASNQPQHF.